Described below is a single T cell receptor (beta chain) sequence and its context. The sample is drawn from a study of T cell changes during pregnancy in multiple sclerosis. This table comes from immunoSEQ multiplex PCR, and its TCRdb copy is limited to in-frame clones, with some not included. The top ten clones hold 0.52% of a sample with approximately 44,000 clones, roughly 92% of them seen once. Germline V CDR1 and CDR2: SEHNR, FQNEAQ (reference sequence). V was clipped by 5 bases and J by 6 bases; unmatched bases: 10. This CDR3 is built from 18 residues. Here the sequenced sample was CD4+ T cells from peripheral blood mononuclear cells, taken in the third trimester of pregnancy. This TCR was recovered from a female donor with multiple sclerosis, enrolled in a pregnancy study. J is TRBJ2-2 and V is TRBV7-9, with TRBD2 identical over 15 bases. The CDR3 region is CASSPQGTSGRSPGELFF. The CDR3 coding sequence is TGTGCCAGCAGCCCCCAGGGGACTAGCGGGAGGTCCCCCGGGGAGCTGTTTTTT.